These 19 T cell receptor beta chains were sequenced from one sample in a study of regulatory T cells in long-lasting Graves disease. Time point reported: newly diagnosed GD, antithyroid drugs for less than 3 months. Making the TCR library involved RNA that had been extracted from PBMCs. Both iRepertoire HTBI primers and Arm-PCR of CDR3 regions were used to build the TCR beta libraries. In TCRdb, the multiplex PCR reads were re-called with MiXCR into one record per CDR3 protein. The sample shows around 500,000 distinct CDR3 sequences, roughly 12% of them seen only once. These data were likewise used in another study, on T cells in Graves' hyperthyroidism and ophthalmopathy.

This specimen consisted of peripheral blood mononuclear cells (PBMCs), obtained at new diagnosis, from a patient treated with antithyroid drugs. Source of these receptors: a man aged 25-45 years with Graves disease.

V usage is TRBV9 and J usage is TRBJ2-1; D is possibly TRBD2 (7 bases). The end of the DNA is better explained by TRBJ2-5, so the J call may be wrong. This CDR3 is built from 15 residues. Germline V gene sequence: CDR1 SGDLS, CDR2 YYNGEE. The CDR3 region is CASSEGGGRGETQYF. In DNA form, the CDR3 reads TGTGCCAGCAGCGAGGGGGGGGGCAGGGGAGAGACCCAGTACTTC.

This clonotype was seen ten or more times. The chain couples TRBV2 to TRBJ2-1; 10 nucleotides align to TRBD2. The length of the CDR3 is 15 residues. Germline V gene data show CDR1 as SNHLY and CDR2 as FYNNEI. With V trimmed by 6 bases and J by 4 bases, 6 bases remained unmatched. The CDR3 spells CASRVTSGPYNEQFF. The CDR3 region has the DNA TGTGCCAGCAGGGTGACTAGCGGGCCGTACAATGAGCAGTTCTTC.

The table lists this clonotype with many counts. The rearrangement joins TRBV24-1 to TRBJ2-2, with 7 positions matching TRBD2. V trimming: 5 bases; J trimming: 4 bases; junction bases outside the gene matches: 12. CDR1 and CDR2 (germline): KGHDR, SFDVKD. The CDR3 spans 17 residues. The CDR3 nucleotides are TGTGCCACCAGTGCCTCGGCGGGAGCTGGACTCACCGGGGAGCTGTTTTTT. It yields the protein CATSASAGAGLTGELFF.

Ten or more counts support this clonotype. The chain links TRBV6-1 to TRBJ2-3; D remains unclear. Germline V gene data show CDR1 as MNHNS and CDR2 as SASEGT. V was trimmed by 2 bases and J by 6 bases, leaving 15 bases between them. The CDR3 spans 15 residues. The CDR3 DNA follows: TGTGCCAGCAGTGAAAGGCAGCTCGTTGGCGATACGCAGTATTTT. It codes for CASSERQLVGDTQYF.

V gene TRBV6-9 combines with J gene TRBJ2-7; possibly TRBD2 for D (5 bases). CDR1 is MNHGY and CDR2 is SVAAGI in the germline V gene. V was shortened by 3 bases and J by 2 bases, with 8 bases between the two germline ends. CDR3 size: 13 residues. Written as DNA, the CDR3 is TGTGCCAGCAGTTACCTGCGGGCCTACGAGCAGTACTTC. It yields the protein CASSYLRAYEQYF.

This clonotype came up many times. In DNA, the CDR3 is TGTGCCAGCAGTTTTACACAGGGATCTGGAAACACCATATATTTT. Translating it yields CASSFTQGSGNTIYF. The rearrangement uses TRBV12-3 or TRBV12-4 and TRBJ1-3, with D perhaps matching TRBD1 (6 bases). The CDR3 is made up of 15 amino acids. The V and J ends lost 3 bases and 1 base respectively, with 10 bases between them.

This clonotype has just a few counts. The rearrangement joins TRBV5-4 to TRBJ2-3; possibly TRBD2 for D (5 bases). The length of the CDR3 is 17 residues. The germline V gene has CDR1 SGHNT and CDR2 YYREEE (reference sequence). Trimming left V 0 bases short and J 2 bases short, with 16 bases between. The CDR3 is CASSLVASPLLTDTQYF. The CDR3 DNA is TGTGCCAGCAGCTTGGTGGCTAGCCCACTCCTCACAGATACGCAGTATTTT.

In its sample, this clonotype was seen many times. CDR3 protein: CASSSELSEQFF. As DNA, the CDR3 is TGTGCCAGCAGCTCCGAACTTAGTGAGCAGTTCTTC. The chain employs TRBV13 and TRBJ2-1; no reliable D call. V lost 4 bases, J lost 9 bases, and 10 bases lay in between. Germline V gene sequence: CDR1 PRHDT, CDR2 FYEKMQ (reference sequence). The CDR3 consists of 12 residues.

This clonotype has a count of ten or more. The gene calls are TRBV7-2 and TRBJ2-5; a weak D match, TRBD2 (6 bases). In germline, CDR1 is SGHTA, CDR2 FQGNSA. The CDR3 runs to 13 residues. V was pared by 3 bases and J by 5 bases, with 10 bases between. The CDR3: CASSFPGVETQYF. The CDR3 region has the DNA TGTGCCAGCAGCTTTCCGGGAGTTGAGACCCAGTACTTC.

On this clonotype: A much larger clone differs from this one at a single base, so this may be a read error. V is TRBV20-1 and J is TRBJ2-1; TRBD2 matches 9 bases. V lost 3 bases to trimming and J lost 10 bases; unmatched junction nucleotides: 7. The CDR3 is 13 residues long. Germline V gives CDR1 DFQATT, CDR2 SNEGSKA (reference sequence). In nucleotides, the CDR3 is TGCAGTGCTAGCCGGAAAGCGGGGGGCGAGCAGTTCTTC. Translated, it gives CSASRKAGGEQFF.

This clonotype was detected ten times or more. V usage is TRBV9 and J usage is TRBJ2-1, with unresolved D. Germline CDR1 SGDLS, CDR2 YYNGEE. The CDR3 runs 12 residues. Trimming removed 7 bases at V and 6 bases at J, with 11 bases between. The CDR3 loop is CASSADGNEQFF. The CDR3 nucleotides read TGTGCCAGCTCGGCGGACGGCAATGAGCAGTTCTTC.

The CDR3 DNA sequence: TGTGCCAGCAGCTTGGTAGGGACAGGGATTAACACAGATACGCAGTATTTT. Translation gives CASSLVGTGINTDTQYF. The J gene is TRBJ2-3, the V gene TRBV5-5; 9 nucleotides line up with TRBD1. Germline CDR1 reads SGHKS; CDR2 reads YYEKEE (reference sequence). The CDR3 consists of 17 residues. V shed 0 bases and J 2 bases; nucleotides not matched to a gene: 7.

The genes are TRBV30 and TRBJ2-1, with D unclear. Germline V gives CDR1 GTSNPN, CDR2 SVGIG (reference sequence). The CDR3 spans 11 residues. V shed 4 bases and J shed 10 bases, with 11 bases lying between them. CDR3: CAWMGWNEQFF. CDR3 sequence (DNA): TGTGCCTGGATGGGTTGGAACGAGCAGTTCTTC.

This clonotype was observed many times. The V and J genes are TRBV6-2 or TRBV6-3 and TRBJ1-1; 8 nucleotides agree with TRBD1. V was pared by 0 bases and J by 0 bases, with 9 bases of the junction left unmatched. CDR1 and CDR2 from the germline V gene are MNHEY and SVGEGT. The CDR3 covers 18 residues. This CDR3 reads CASSYSGQASGMNTEAFF. The CDR3 nucleotides are TGTGCCAGCAGTTACTCGGGACAGGCGTCCGGAATGAACACTGAAGCTTTCTTT.

The table lists this clonotype with a few counts. The V call is TRBV19, the J call TRBJ2-1, with D perhaps being TRBD1 or TRBD2 (5 bases each). The better agreement between TRBJ2-5 and the DNA end casts doubt on the J call. This CDR3 spans 13 amino acids. Germline V gene sequence: CDR1 LNHDA, CDR2 SQIVND (reference sequence). The CDR3 sequence is CASSGGHQETQYF. The CDR3 DNA follows: TGTGCCAGTAGTGGGGGACACCAAGAGACCCAGTACTTC.

In its sample, this clonotype was seen a few times. This chain uses TRBV15 with TRBJ2-7; D is possibly TRBD1 (6 bases). The CDR3 length is 14 residues. With 3 bases removed from V and 3 bases from J, the gap between germline ends came to 12 bases. Germline assignment: CDR1 LNHNV and CDR2 YYDKDF (reference sequence). CDR3 residues: CATSSPGHSYEQYF. Written as DNA, the CDR3 is TGTGCCACCAGCAGCCCGGGACACAGCTACGAGCAGTACTTC.

This clonotype has a count of ten or more. The CDR3 nucleotides read TGCGCCAGCAGCCCTGAAGGGGGCGGGAGATCCAATGAGCAGTTCTTC. Translated: CASSPEGGGRSNEQFF. V gene TRBV5-1 combines with J gene TRBJ2-1; D may be TRBD1 or TRBD2 (7 bases each). The germline V gene encodes CDR1 SGHRS and CDR2 YFSETQ. The CDR3 length is 16 residues. Trimming removed 4 bases at V and 6 bases at J, with 20 bases between.

This clonotype was seen many times. The J gene is TRBJ2-3, the V gene TRBV9; D uncertain. Trimming shortened V by 4 bases and J by 2 bases, and 14 bases separated the two germline ends. The CDR3 sequence is 15 residues long. Germline CDR1 and CDR2: SGDLS and YYNGEE. CDR3 sequence reads: CASSPGRRPTDTQYF. Written as DNA, the CDR3 is TGTGCCAGCAGCCCAGGACGGAGACCCACAGATACGCAGTATTTT.

Only one count was recorded for this clonotype. A much more abundant neighbour one base away suggests this may be a read error. The chain combines TRBV27 with TRBJ1-2; D remains ambiguous. CDR1 MNHEY and CDR2 SMNVEV come from the germline V gene (reference sequence). Trimming took off 2 bases at V and 0 bases at J, with 13 bases between the two ends. The CDR3 sequence is 16 residues long. This CDR3 reads CASSLTSALPNYGYTF. The CDR3 coding sequence is TGTGCCAGCAGTTTAACGTCGGCCCTCCCTAACTATGGCTACACCTTC.